Listed here are 18 T cell receptor beta chains from one sample, sequenced in a study of T cells in localized non-small cell lung cancer. Here immunoSEQ multiplex PCR was the method, and the copy in TCRdb shows in-frame clones only, minus some. The sample contains under 25,000 clones, roughly nine tenths of which appear only once. Source: PBMCs, taken before any cancer treatment. The source is a man aged 40 to 69 with stage II squamous cell lung carcinoma.

J is TRBJ1-5 and V is TRBV23-1; D is unresolved. TRBV23-1 counts as an open reading frame of uncertain function. V lost 0 bases and J lost 5, with 11 bases in between. The CDR3 has 15 amino acids. DNA for the CDR3: TGCGCCAGCAGTCAATCCGCAGGCGGTCATCAGCCCCAGCATTTT. It translates to CASSQSAGGHQPQHF.

The genes are TRBV27 and TRBJ2-7; D is perhaps TRBD1 or TRBD2 (5 bases each). CDR3 size: 14 residues. CDR1 and CDR2 from the germline V gene are MNHEY and SMNVEV (reference sequence). V lost 6 bases, J lost 3 bases, and 15 bases lay in between. CDR3 DNA sequence: TGTGCCAGCAGCCATAGGGGAGAGGGCTACGAGCAGTACTTC. Translated: CASSHRGEGYEQYF.

This clone was recorded only once. This sequence joins TRBV4-1 and TRBJ1-1; D not resolved. Trimming took 1 base from V and 0 from J, leaving 3 bases between them. From germline, CDR1 is MGHRA and CDR2 YSYEKL. This CDR3 contains 13 residues. CDR3 region: CASSQAVNTEAFF. CDR3 DNA sequence: TGCGCCAGCAGCCAAGCGGTGAACACTGAAGCTTTCTTT.

The V and J genes are TRBV9 and TRBJ2-3, with TRBD1 identical over 7 bases. The ends lost 6 bases at V and 2 bases at J; junction bases unmatched: 9. This CDR3 is built from 15 residues. Germline V gene lookup returns CDR1 SGDLS and CDR2 YYNGEE. The CDR3 loop is CASTISGGFTDTQYF. In DNA, the CDR3 is TGTGCCAGCACCATCTCAGGGGGTTTCACAGATACGCAGTATTTT.

This chain links TRBV9 with TRBJ2-2; a possible D gene is TRBD2 (6 bases). This CDR3 is built from 15 residues. V lost 3 bases and J lost 3, with 12 bases in between. Germline loops: CDR1 SGDLS, CDR2 YYNGEE. The CDR3 region has the DNA TGTGCCAGCAGCGCTGGAGGGAGTTACACCGGGGAGCTGTTTTTT. Translated: CASSAGGSYTGELFF.

This clone was counted a few times. V and J are TRBV28 and TRBJ2-7; D may correspond to TRBD1 or TRBD2 (5 bases each). V shed 4 bases and J shed 7 bases, with 14 bases lying between them. Germline V lookup: CDR1 MDHEN, CDR2 SYDVKM. The CDR3 totals 13 residues. The CDR3 region is CASSSTGTAEQYF. DNA for the CDR3: TGTGCCAGCAGTTCGACGGGGACCGCAGAGCAGTACTTC.

V gene TRBV2 combines with J gene TRBJ1-5, with a tentative D call TRBD1 (5 bases). The ends were cut back, 5 bases at V and 3 bases at J, with 14 bases in the middle. CDR1 and CDR2 from the germline V gene are SNHLY and FYNNEI. The CDR3 is 15 residues long. The chain's CDR3 is CASSRVGGANQPQHF. The DNA for the CDR3 is TGTGCCAGCAGTAGGGTGGGAGGGGCCAATCAGCCCCAGCATTTT. The variable domain in full, with the rest retrieved from reference TRBV2 and TRBJ1-5, is EPEVTQTPSHQVTQMGQEVILRCVPISNHLYFYWYRQILGQKVEFLVSFYNNEISEKSEIFDDQFSVERPDGSNFTLKIRSTKLEDSAMYFCASSRVGGANQPQHFGDGTRLSIL.

CDR3 sequence reads: CASSELGQGSQPQHF. Written as DNA, the CDR3 is TGTGCCAGCAGTGAATTGGGACAGGGGTCGCAGCCCCAGCATTTT. The rearrangement uses TRBV6-1 and TRBJ1-5; 10 bases map to TRBD1. The CDR3 is 15 residues long. The V gene end was trimmed by 2 bases and the J gene end by 7 bases; junction bases not matched to a gene: 5. The germline gives CDR1 MNHNS, CDR2 SASEGT.

This chain links TRBV4-1 with TRBJ1-3; D is undetermined. The CDR3 consists of 16 residues. Trimming pared 4 bases from V and 0 bases from J, leaving 13 bases between. CDR1 MGHRA and CDR2 YSYEKL come from the germline V gene. The CDR3 loop is CASSRVGPYSGNTIYF. In DNA, the CDR3 is TGCGCCAGCAGCCGGGTAGGGCCTTACTCTGGAAACACCATATATTTT.

The chain uses TRBV11-3 and TRBJ2-7; a possible D gene is TRBD2 (6 bases). The CDR3 contains 15 residues. Germline loops: CDR1 SGHNT, CDR2 YENEEA. Trimming cost V 5 bases and J 7 bases, with 21 bases left between them. Here the CDR3 reads CASSPGDAGSGEQYF. The CDR3 DNA sequence: TGTGCCAGCAGCCCGGGGGACGCCGGGTCGGGGGAGCAGTACTTC.

The chain carries TRBV10-2 and TRBJ1-5; D gene unclear. The CDR3 is 12 amino acids. V lost 0 bases and J 4 bases, leaving 1 base between the germline ends. Germline V gene data show CDR1 as WSHSY and CDR2 as SAAADI. This chain's CDR3 is CASSESNQPQHF. DNA of the CDR3: TGCGCCAGCAGTGAGTCAAATCAGCCCCAGCATTTT.

This chain joins TRBV15 and TRBJ2-5; D is undetermined. The CDR3 totals 12 residues. V was clipped by 3 bases and J by 5 bases, with 7 bases between them. Germline CDR1 and CDR2: LNHNV and YYDKDF (reference sequence). The DNA of the CDR3 is TGTGCCACCAGCAGCTCGATTGAGACCCAGTACTTC. It codes for CATSSSIETQYF. The full variable domain, rest sourced from reference TRBV15 and TRBJ2-5, is DAMVIQNPRYQVTQFGKPVTLSCSQTLNHNVMYWYQQKSSQAPKLLFHYYDKDFNNEADTPDNFQSRRPNTSFCFLDIRSPGLGDTAMYLCATSSSIETQYFGPGTRLLVL.

Only one count was recorded for this clone. V and J are TRBV18 and TRBJ1-1, with D tentatively TRBD1 (5 bases). The ends were cut back, 5 bases at V and 3 bases at J, with 10 bases in the middle. The CDR3 is 13 amino acids. Germline CDR1 and CDR2: KGHSH and LQKENI. The CDR3 coding sequence is TGTGCCAGCTCAAACACAGGAGACACTGAAGCTTTCTTT. Translating gives CASSNTGDTEAFF.

This sequence joins TRBV5-1 and TRBJ2-3; no firm D call. Germline loops: CDR1 SGHRS, CDR2 YFSETQ. The CDR3 spans 14 residues. With 0 bases removed from V and 1 base from J, the gap between germline ends came to 6 bases. Here the CDR3 reads CASSLGVGTDTQYF. The CDR3 DNA reads TGCGCCAGCAGCTTGGGAGTAGGCACAGATACGCAGTATTTT.

The rearrangement links TRBV5-1 to TRBJ2-7; no firm D call. The germline V gene encodes CDR1 SGHRS and CDR2 YFSETQ. The V end was cut by 4 bases, the J end by 4 bases, with 12 bases between. There are 13 residues in the CDR3. Here the CDR3 DNA reads TGCGCCAGCAGCCTCCAGAAGGGTTACGAGCAGTACTTC. It translates to CASSLQKGYEQYF. The entire variable domain, with the rest obtained from reference TRBV5-1 and TRBJ2-7, is as follows: KAGVTQTPRYLIKTRGQQVTLSCSPISGHRSVSWYQQTPGQGLQFLFEYFSETQRNKGNFPGRFSGRQFSNSRSEMNVSTLELGDSALYLCASSLQKGYEQYFGPGTRLTVT.

This clone was counted only a few times. V is TRBV19 and J is TRBJ1-1; D is ambiguous. Deletions cut 3 bases from V and 1 base from J, with 6 bases between. This CDR3 has 13 amino acids. Germline CDR1 LNHDA, CDR2 SQIVND (reference sequence). Here the CDR3 reads CASSIWGNTEAFF. The CDR3 nucleotides read TGTGCCAGTAGTATCTGGGGGAACACTGAAGCTTTCTTT.

V is TRBV30 and J is TRBJ2-2; D gene uncertain. The germline V gene has CDR1 GTSNPN and CDR2 SVGIG (reference sequence). Trimming took off 7 bases at V and 1 base at J, with 13 bases between the two ends. This CDR3 comprises 14 residues. The CDR3 DNA reads TGTGCCTCCCCGGGTTACTTGAACACCGGGGAGCTGTTTTTT. It specifies CASPGYLNTGELFF.

In DNA, the CDR3 is TGTGCCAGCAGGGAGGGGGCTAGCGGGAGTCTGTTCTTC. As protein: CASREGASGSLFF. V is TRBV7-3 and J is TRBJ2-1; 10 bases match TRBD2. Germline CDR1 SGHTA, CDR2 FQGTGA. The CDR3 consists of 13 residues. Trimming removed 6 bases from V and 15 bases from J; junction bases left unmatched: 11. The full variable domain, rest sourced from reference TRBV7-3 and TRBJ2-1, is GAGVSQTPSNKVTEKGKYVELRCDPISGHTALYWYRQSLGQGPEFLIYFQGTGAADDSGLPNDRFFAVRPEGSVSTLKIQRTERGDSAVYLCASREGASGSLFFGPGTRLTVL.